These 29 T cell receptor beta chains were all obtained from the same sample, sequenced in a study of CD8 T cells in ankylosing spondylitis. Each CDR3 protein gets one entry after TCRdb re-called the 5' RACE reads with MiXCR. The profile shows tens of thousands of distinct CDR3 sequences, 10% of them singletons. The source material was blood, either unsorted or a sorted T cell fraction (not recorded which). Source of these receptors: a male donor with ankylosing spondylitis or in good health (not recorded which).

In this sample, this clonotype turned up many times. The V call is TRBV2, the J call TRBJ1-6, with D tentatively TRBD1 (5 bases). V shed 4 bases and J shed 7 bases, with 11 bases lying between them. Germline V lookup: CDR1 SNHLY, CDR2 FYNNEI. The CDR3 runs to 14 residues. CDR3 loop: CASSGGTDNSPLHF. The CDR3 DNA is TGTGCCAGCAGTGGCGGGACTGACAATTCACCCCTCCACTTT.

This clonotype appeared many times. This chain uses TRBV5-1 with TRBJ2-1, with TRBD2 identical over 9 bases. The V and J ends lost 0 bases and 8 bases, in that order; junction bases with no gene match: 9. Germline values: CDR1 SGHRS, CDR2 YFSETQ. The CDR3 covers 16 residues. The CDR3 coding sequence is TGCGCCAGCAGCTTGGACAGTGGCGGGAGGGCCGATGAGCAGTTCTTC. Its translation: CASSLDSGGRADEQFF.

This clonotype was seen many times. The gene calls are TRBV11-1 and TRBJ2-7; D unclear. Germline V gene sequence: CDR1 SGHAT, CDR2 FQDESV (reference sequence). This CDR3 contains 14 residues. Trimming removed 3 bases from V and 2 bases from J, with 11 bases in between. The CDR3 nucleotides are TGTGCCAGCAGCTTTCGGTACAGAACCTACGAGCAGTACTTC. Residues: CASSFRYRTYEQYF.

This chain uses TRBV19 with TRBJ2-1, with 11 nucleotides matching TRBD2. V was pared by 8 bases and J by 4 bases, with 4 bases of the junction left unmatched. The CDR3 has 14 residues. The germline V gene encodes CDR1 LNHDA and CDR2 SQIVND (reference sequence). CDR3 coding DNA: TGTGCCAGTCAGACTAGCGGGATTTACAATGAGCAGTTCTTC. Protein product: CASQTSGIYNEQFF.

The sample holds many counts of this clonotype. The rearrangement links TRBV11-2 to TRBJ2-4; 9 nucleotides agree with TRBD1. CDR1 SGHAT and CDR2 FQNNGV come from the germline V gene. CDR3 length equals 13 residues. The V gene end was trimmed by 3 bases and the J gene end by 6 bases; junction bases not matched to a gene: 0. CDR3 amino acids: CASSLGQGNIQYF. The CDR3 DNA follows: TGTGCCAGCAGCTTGGGACAGGGAAACATTCAGTACTTC. The whole variable domain, filled in from reference TRBV11-2 and TRBJ2-4, reads EAGVAQSPRYKIIEKRQSVAFWCNPISGHATLYWYQQILGQGPKLLIQFQNNGVVDDSQLPKDRFSAERLKGVDSTLKIQPAKLEDSAVYLCASSLGQGNIQYFGAGTRLSVL.

This clonotype was picked up many times. The chain joins TRBV5-1 to TRBJ2-1, with TRBD2 identical over 7 bases. Trimming at V came to 0 bases and at J to 8 bases, leaving 8 bases not matched to a gene. This CDR3 has 15 amino acids. Germline V gene sequence: CDR1 SGHRS, CDR2 YFSETQ. The CDR3 region is CASSLVGRSGDEQFF. CDR3 coding DNA: TGCGCCAGCAGCTTGGTCGGGAGGTCAGGCGATGAGCAGTTCTTC.

This clonotype was found many times. The chain carries TRBV20-1 and TRBJ1-4; D is unresolved. The germline V and J ends were trimmed by 0 bases and 7 bases, with 12 bases remaining between them. The CDR3 totals 14 residues. Germline values: CDR1 DFQATT, CDR2 SNEGSKA (reference sequence). The CDR3 DNA reads TGCAGTGCTAGAGATTTTGTTCGGGGTGAAAAACTGTTTTTT. It codes for CSARDFVRGEKLFF.

There are many counts of this clonotype. The chain carries TRBV20-1 and TRBJ2-3, with no clear D. V lost 0 bases, J lost 1 base, and 5 bases lay in between. CDR1 and CDR2 from the germline V gene are DFQATT and SNEGSKA (reference sequence). This CDR3 contains 13 residues. The CDR3, as DNA: TGCAGTGCTAGAGAGACTGGCACAGATACGCAGTATTTT. This codes for CSARETGTDTQYF.

This clonotype appeared many times. The chain couples TRBV6-2 or TRBV6-3 to TRBJ1-2; 8 nucleotides align to TRBD1. V shed 4 bases, J shed 9 bases, and the junction held 10 bases outside the gene matches. The CDR3 has 14 amino acids. Per germline, CDR1 MNHEY and CDR2 SVGEGT. CDR3 region: CASSSGQVGRSYTF. In nucleotides, the CDR3 is TGTGCCAGCAGTTCGGGACAGGTCGGGAGGAGCTACACCTTC.

This clonotype was seen many times. This sequence joins TRBV7-3 and TRBJ1-6, with D unresolved. Looked up from germline, CDR1 is SGHTA and CDR2 is FQGTGA. The ends were cut back, 0 bases at V and 9 bases at J, with 12 bases in the middle. CDR3 length: 15 residues. CDR3 in amino acids: CASSLTAEKGSPLHF. CDR3 in DNA: TGTGCCAGCAGCTTAACAGCGGAAAAGGGTTCACCCCTCCACTTT.

Sample share makes this clonotype medium-sized. The gene calls are TRBV12-3 or TRBV12-4 and TRBJ2-7; 10 bases agree with TRBD1. CDR3 size: 13 residues. V was pared by 6 bases and J by 4 bases, with 3 bases of the junction left unmatched. This CDR3 is CASSPGQGYEQYF. In DNA form, the CDR3 reads TGTGCCAGCAGCCCGGGACAGGGGTACGAGCAGTACTTC.

In this sample, this clonotype turned up many times. V gene TRBV7-3 combines with J gene TRBJ1-1; D might be TRBD1 (6 bases). Germline CDR1 SGHTA, CDR2 FQGTGA. The CDR3 consists of 13 residues. V was shortened by 5 bases and J by 6 bases, with 13 bases between the two germline ends. The CDR3 DNA follows: TGTGCCAGCAGCCTTACAGGGCCCTCTGAAGCTTTCTTT. Translating it yields CASSLTGPSEAFF.

The chain links TRBV12-3 or TRBV12-4 to TRBJ2-1; no clear D. The CDR3 sequence is 14 residues long. Trimming removed 6 bases from V and 8 bases from J, with 17 bases in between. For the CDR3, the DNA is TGTGCCAGCAGCCCTGAGGTGGCCGTGGATGAGCAGTTCTTC. This sequence encodes CASSPEVAVDEQFF.

Ten or more counts support this clonotype. The chain couples TRBV5-1 to TRBJ2-7; D perhaps matches TRBD2 (5 bases). Trimming removed 0 bases at V and 1 base at J, with 8 bases between. CDR1 is SGHRS and CDR2 is YFSETQ in the germline V gene. The CDR3 is 14 residues long. The CDR3, as DNA: TGCGCCAGCAGCTTGGAAACGGGATCCTACGAGCAGTACTTC. Translating it yields CASSLETGSYEQYF.

This clonotype came up many times. V is TRBV19 and J is TRBJ2-3; unclear D gene. CDR3 length: 13 amino acids. V lost 11 bases and J lost 1, with 13 bases in between. Germline-derived CDR1 and CDR2 are LNHDA and SQIVND (reference sequence). The CDR3 loop reads CAGRVPGTDTQYF. CDR3 nucleotide sequence: TGTGCCGGAAGAGTACCTGGCACAGATACGCAGTATTTT.

This clonotype came up many times. V and J are TRBV4-2 and TRBJ1-6, with 10 bases identical to TRBD1. Per the germline V gene, CDR1 is LGHNA and CDR2 is YNFKEQ. The CDR3 spans 17 residues. V was clipped by 3 bases and J by 9 bases; unmatched bases: 11. CDR3 in amino acids: CASSQGQGMQWGSPLHF. The CDR3 DNA reads TGTGCCAGCAGCCAGGGACAGGGGATGCAATGGGGTTCACCCCTCCACTTT.

The sample holds many counts of this clonotype. CDR3 sequence reads: CASRDIRWSNNEQFF. Here the CDR3 DNA reads TGTGCCAGCAGGGACATACGGTGGTCCAACAATGAGCAGTTCTTC. This rearrangement joins TRBV27 to TRBJ2-1; D is possibly TRBD1 (5 bases). Germline lookup yields CDR1 MNHEY and CDR2 SMNVEV (reference sequence). V was cut by 6 bases and J by 5 bases, with 17 bases left in between. CDR3 length: 15 amino acids.

This clonotype was seen many times. The chain recombines TRBV5-5 with TRBJ2-7, with D uncertain. The germline gives CDR1 SGHKS, CDR2 YYEKEE (reference sequence). This CDR3 has 15 residues. Trimming stripped 1 base from V and 4 bases from J, with 15 bases between. This CDR3 reads CASSLWARMDYEQYF. DNA of the CDR3: TGTGCCAGCAGCTTGTGGGCTAGGATGGATTACGAGCAGTACTTC. The full variable domain, with the rest looked up from reference TRBV5-5 and TRBJ2-7, is DAGVTQSPTHLIKTRGQQVTLRCSPISGHKSVSWYQQVLGQGPQFIFQYYEKEERGRGNFPDRFSARQFPNYSSELNVNALLLGDSALYLCASSLWARMDYEQYFGPGTRLTVT.

This clonotype was found many times. The chain is built from TRBV5-6 and TRBJ1-1; D perhaps matches TRBD1 (6 bases). This CDR3 spans 13 amino acids. Trimming cost V 2 bases and J 4 bases, with 9 bases left between them. Germline V CDR1 and CDR2: SGHDT, YYEEEE. CDR3 in DNA: TGTGCCAGCAGCTTATCAGGGGCCACTGAAGCTTTCTTT. Amino acid sequence: CASSLSGATEAFF.

This clonotype was detected ten times or more. The chain couples TRBV5-1 to TRBJ2-1; D call uncertain. The V and J ends lost 0 bases and 2 bases respectively, with 12 bases between them. Germline V gives CDR1 SGHRS, CDR2 YFSETQ. The CDR3 runs 16 residues. This chain's CDR3 is CASSLEARPTYNEQFF. The CDR3 DNA reads as TGCGCCAGCAGCTTGGAGGCCAGGCCGACCTACAATGAGCAGTTCTTC.

This clonotype was detected only a few times. The chain is built from TRBV20-1 and TRBJ2-3; 15 positions agree with TRBD2. Germline V gene data show CDR1 as DFQATT and CDR2 as SNEGSKA (reference sequence). This CDR3 contains 18 residues. V lost 0 bases and J lost 4; bases outside the gene matches: 8. The CDR3 nucleotides are TGCAGTGCTAGAGATCTAGGACTAGCGGGAGGGTATGCAGATACGCAGTATTTT. This translates into CSARDLGLAGGYADTQYF.

This clonotype was found many times. V gene TRBV7-2 combines with J gene TRBJ2-2; either TRBD1 or TRBD2 may supply D (5 bases each). Trimming stripped 1 base from V and 5 bases from J, with 11 bases between. This CDR3 is built from 15 residues. Germline-derived CDR1 and CDR2 are SGHTA and FQGNSA. This chain's CDR3 is CASSLGGTATGELFF. CDR3 sequence (DNA): TGTGCCAGCAGCTTAGGAGGGACCGCGACCGGGGAGCTGTTTTTT.

Ten or more counts support this clonotype. The V call is TRBV3-1, the J call TRBJ2-7; D not certain. The length of the CDR3 is 14 residues. CDR1 LGHDT and CDR2 YNNKEL come from the germline V gene (reference sequence). V shed 1 base and J shed 0 bases, with 7 bases lying between them. The CDR3 region has the DNA TGTGCCAGCAGCCAAGGTCGGAGCTCCTACGAGCAGTACTTC. Its protein is CASSQGRSSYEQYF.

This clonotype was seen repeatedly, ten times or more. V usage is TRBV15 and J usage is TRBJ1-1; D is ambiguous. CDR1 LNHNV and CDR2 YYDKDF come from the germline V gene (reference sequence). The V end lost 0 bases, the J end lost 3 bases, and 11 bases lay between the germline ends. This CDR3 spans 15 amino acids. The CDR3 reads CATSRDSAGYTEAFF. CDR3 sequence (DNA): TGTGCCACCAGCAGAGATTCGGCGGGGTACACTGAAGCTTTCTTT. The full variable domain, rest sourced from reference TRBV15 and TRBJ1-1, is DAMVIQNPRYQVTQFGKPVTLSCSQTLNHNVMYWYQQKSSQAPKLLFHYYDKDFNNEADTPDNFQSRRPNTSFCFLDIRSPGLGDTAMYLCATSRDSAGYTEAFFGQGTRLTVV.

This clonotype was seen at least ten times. The CDR3 protein is CASSASWVGFENTEAFF. CDR3 sequence (DNA): TGTGCCAGCAGCGCTAGTTGGGTTGGTTTTGAGAACACTGAAGCTTTCTTT. This chain links TRBV13 with TRBJ1-1; D unresolved. Germline assignment: CDR1 PRHDT and CDR2 FYEKMQ (reference sequence). V was trimmed by 5 bases and J by 1 base, leaving 20 bases between them. The length of the CDR3 is 17 residues.

Ten or more counts support this clonotype. The chain couples TRBV6-5 to TRBJ2-6; D might be TRBD1 (5 bases). V lost 0 bases to trimming and J lost 6 bases, with 12 bases between them. Germline V gene data show CDR1 as MNHEY and CDR2 as SVGAGI. The CDR3 is 16 amino acids. The CDR3 nucleotides read TGTGCCAGCAGTTACTCCCAGGGCATCTCGGCCAACGTCCTGACTTTC. Protein sequence: CASSYSQGISANVLTF.

This clonotype was recorded at least ten times. This chain joins TRBV6-5 and TRBJ1-5, with D maybe TRBD1 (6 bases). V lost 3 bases to trimming and J lost 1 base, with 10 bases between them. Germline assignment: CDR1 MNHEY and CDR2 SVGAGI. The CDR3 is made up of 15 amino acids. Here the CDR3 reads CASSYSQGSNQPQHF. The DNA of the CDR3 is TGTGCCAGCAGTTATTCACAGGGAAGCAATCAGCCCCAGCATTTT.

This clonotype is judged medium-sized. The chain carries TRBV9 and TRBJ2-5; D is undetermined. The CDR3 is 15 amino acids. The ends were cut back, 0 bases at V and 0 bases at J, with 9 bases in the middle. Germline-derived CDR1 and CDR2 are SGDLS and YYNGEE. CDR3 protein: CASSVDQTYQETQYF. The CDR3 DNA reads TGTGCCAGCAGCGTAGACCAGACGTACCAAGAGACCCAGTACTTC.

This clonotype was seen at least ten times. The chain employs TRBV30 and TRBJ1-5; TRBD1 is a possible D gene (5 bases). V lost 3 bases and J lost 7, with 13 bases in between. There are 13 residues in the CDR3. CDR1 GTSNPN and CDR2 SVGIG come from the germline V gene (reference sequence). CDR3 sequence reads: CAWSRQGGQPQHF. The CDR3 DNA reads as TGTGCCTGGAGCCGCCAGGGAGGGCAGCCCCAGCATTTT.